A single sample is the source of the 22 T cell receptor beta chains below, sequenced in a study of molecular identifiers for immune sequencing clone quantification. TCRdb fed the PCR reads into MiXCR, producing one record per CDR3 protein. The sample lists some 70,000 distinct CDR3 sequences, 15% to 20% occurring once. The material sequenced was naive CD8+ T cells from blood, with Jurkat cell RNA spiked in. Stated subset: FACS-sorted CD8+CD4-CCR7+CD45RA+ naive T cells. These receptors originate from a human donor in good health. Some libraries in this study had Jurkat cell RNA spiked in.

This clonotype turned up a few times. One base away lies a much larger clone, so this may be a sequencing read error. In DNA form, the CDR3 reads TGTGCCACCAGCACCCCTTTGGTGAGGGGACAGCAAGGGGCCAACATCCTGACTTTC. Protein: CATSTPLVRGQQGANILTF. The rearrangement links TRBV15 to TRBJ2-6; 7 nucleotides align to TRBD1. This CDR3 is 19 amino acids long. Germline V gene sequence: CDR1 LNHNV, CDR2 YYDKDF (reference sequence). The variable domain in full, completed from reference TRBV15 and TRBJ2-6, reads DAMVIQNPRYQVTQFGKPVTLSCSQTLNHNVMYWYQQKSSQAPKLLFHYYDKDFNNEADTPDNFQSRRPNTSFCFLDIRSPGLGDTAMYLCATSTPLVRGQQGANILTFGAGSRLTVL.

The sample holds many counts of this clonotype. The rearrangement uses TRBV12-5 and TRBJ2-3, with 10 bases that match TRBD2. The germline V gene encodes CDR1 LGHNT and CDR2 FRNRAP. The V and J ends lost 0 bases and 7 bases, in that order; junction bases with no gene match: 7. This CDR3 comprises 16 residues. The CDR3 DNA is TGTGCTAGTGGTTTGGTACTAGCGGGAAATTTGTATACGCAGTATTTT. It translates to CASGLVLAGNLYTQYF.

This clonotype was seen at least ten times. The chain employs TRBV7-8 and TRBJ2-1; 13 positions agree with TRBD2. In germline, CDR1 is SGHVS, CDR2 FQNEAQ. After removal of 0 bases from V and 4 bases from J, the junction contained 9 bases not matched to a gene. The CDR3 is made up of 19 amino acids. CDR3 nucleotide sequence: TGTGCCAGCAGCTTAGCGTTGCCCACTAGCGGGAGGGGGTACAATGAGCAGTTCTTC. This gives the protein CASSLALPTSGRGYNEQFF.

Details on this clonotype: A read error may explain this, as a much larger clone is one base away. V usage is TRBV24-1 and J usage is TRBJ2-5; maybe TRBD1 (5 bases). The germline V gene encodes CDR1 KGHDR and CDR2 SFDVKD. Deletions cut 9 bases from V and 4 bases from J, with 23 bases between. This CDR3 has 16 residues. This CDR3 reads CATRGTPSRAPETQYF. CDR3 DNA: TGTGCCACCCGTGGTACCCCCTCCAGGGCCCCAGAGACCCAGTACTTC.

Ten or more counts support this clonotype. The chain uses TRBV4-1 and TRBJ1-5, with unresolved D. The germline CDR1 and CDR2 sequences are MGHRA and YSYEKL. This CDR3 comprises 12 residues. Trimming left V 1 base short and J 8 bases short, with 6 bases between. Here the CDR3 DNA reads TGCGCCAGCAGCCAAGTGGGTGAGCCCCAGCATTTT. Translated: CASSQVGEPQHF.

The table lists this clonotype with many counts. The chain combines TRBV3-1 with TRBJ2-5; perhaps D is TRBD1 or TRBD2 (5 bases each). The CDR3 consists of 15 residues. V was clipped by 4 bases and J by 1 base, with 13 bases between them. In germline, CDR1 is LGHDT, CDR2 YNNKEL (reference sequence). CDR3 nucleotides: TGTGCCAGCAGCCTCCTTATGGGGGTCCAAGAGACCCAGTACTTC. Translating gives CASSLLMGVQETQYF.

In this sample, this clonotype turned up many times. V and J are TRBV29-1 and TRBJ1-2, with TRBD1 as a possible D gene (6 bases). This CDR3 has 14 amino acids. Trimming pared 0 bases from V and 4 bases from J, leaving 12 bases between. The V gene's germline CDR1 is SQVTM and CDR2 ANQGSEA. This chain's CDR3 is CSVEDWQGLYGYTF. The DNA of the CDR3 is TGCAGCGTTGAAGACTGGCAGGGGCTCTATGGCTACACCTTC.

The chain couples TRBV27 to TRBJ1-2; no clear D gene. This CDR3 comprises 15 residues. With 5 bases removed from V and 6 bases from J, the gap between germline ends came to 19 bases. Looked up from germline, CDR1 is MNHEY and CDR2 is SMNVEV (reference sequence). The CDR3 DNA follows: TGTGCCAGCAGTACTCGATACTCAGATCGCGATGGCTACACCTTC. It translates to CASSTRYSDRDGYTF.

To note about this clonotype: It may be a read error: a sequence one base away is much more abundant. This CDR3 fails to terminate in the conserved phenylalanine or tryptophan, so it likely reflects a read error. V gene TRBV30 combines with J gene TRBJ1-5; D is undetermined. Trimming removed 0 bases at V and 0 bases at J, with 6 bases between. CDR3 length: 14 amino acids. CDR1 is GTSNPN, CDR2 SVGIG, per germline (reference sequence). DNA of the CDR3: TGTGCCTGGAGTGTTCCCCATAGCAATCAGCCCCAGCATCTT. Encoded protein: CAWSVPHSNQPQHL.

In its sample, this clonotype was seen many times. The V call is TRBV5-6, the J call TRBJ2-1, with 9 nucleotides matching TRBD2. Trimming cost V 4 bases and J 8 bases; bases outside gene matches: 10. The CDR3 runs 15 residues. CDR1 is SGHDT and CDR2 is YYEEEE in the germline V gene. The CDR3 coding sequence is TGTGCCAGCAGCCCAAGGCCTAGCGGGATTGATGAGCAGTTCTTC. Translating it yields CASSPRPSGIDEQFF.

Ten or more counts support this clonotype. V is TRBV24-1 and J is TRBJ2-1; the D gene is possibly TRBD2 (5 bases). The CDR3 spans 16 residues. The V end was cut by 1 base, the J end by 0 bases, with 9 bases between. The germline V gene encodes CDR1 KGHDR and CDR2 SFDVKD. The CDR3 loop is CATSDLAASSYNEQFF. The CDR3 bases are TGTGCCACCAGTGATTTAGCGGCAAGCTCCTACAATGAGCAGTTCTTC.

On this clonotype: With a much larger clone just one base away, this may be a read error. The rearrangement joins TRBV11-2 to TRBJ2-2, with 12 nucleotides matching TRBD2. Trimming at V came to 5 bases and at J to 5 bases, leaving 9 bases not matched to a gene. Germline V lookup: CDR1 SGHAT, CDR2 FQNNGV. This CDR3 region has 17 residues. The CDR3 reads CASSTETSGSVTGELFF. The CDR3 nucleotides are TGTGCCAGCAGCACCGAGACTAGCGGGAGTGTAACCGGGGAGCTGTTTTTT.

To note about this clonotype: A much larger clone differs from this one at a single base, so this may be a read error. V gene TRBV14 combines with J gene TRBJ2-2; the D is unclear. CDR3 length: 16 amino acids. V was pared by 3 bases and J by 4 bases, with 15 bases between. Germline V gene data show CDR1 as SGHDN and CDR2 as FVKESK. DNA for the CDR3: TGTGCCAGCAGCCAGGGTTGGCAGGACGGCACCGGGGAGCTGTTTTTT. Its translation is CASSQGWQDGTGELFF.

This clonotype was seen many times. CDR3 loop: CASSFAGGGGETQYF. The DNA of the CDR3 is TGTGCCAGCAGTTTTGCGGGAGGCGGGGGAGAGACCCAGTACTTC. V gene TRBV27 combines with J gene TRBJ2-5; 8 positions agree with TRBD2. The trim removed 3 bases at V and 4 bases at J, leaving 7 bases unmatched. The CDR3 is 15 residues long. Germline-derived CDR1 and CDR2 are MNHEY and SMNVEV (reference sequence).

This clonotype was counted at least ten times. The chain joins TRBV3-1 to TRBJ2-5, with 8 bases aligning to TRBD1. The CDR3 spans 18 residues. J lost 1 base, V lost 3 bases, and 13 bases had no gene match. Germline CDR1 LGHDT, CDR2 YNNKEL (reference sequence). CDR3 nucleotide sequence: TGTGCCAGCAGCCAGGTGGCAGGGGGCTACTCAGGCCAAGAGACCCAGTACTTC. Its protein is CASSQVAGGYSGQETQYF.

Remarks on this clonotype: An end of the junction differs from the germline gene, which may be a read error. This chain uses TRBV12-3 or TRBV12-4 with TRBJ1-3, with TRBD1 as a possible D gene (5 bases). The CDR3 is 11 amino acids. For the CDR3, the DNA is TGTGTCAGCAGGGTCGGCCACACCATATATTTT. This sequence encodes CVSRVGHTIYF.

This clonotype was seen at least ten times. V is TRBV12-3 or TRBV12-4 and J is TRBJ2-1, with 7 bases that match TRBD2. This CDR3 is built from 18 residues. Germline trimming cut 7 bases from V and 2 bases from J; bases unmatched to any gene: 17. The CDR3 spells CASIAGRPRLAAYNEQFF. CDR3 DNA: TGTGCCAGCATTGCGGGACGGCCGCGACTAGCCGCCTACAATGAGCAGTTCTTC.

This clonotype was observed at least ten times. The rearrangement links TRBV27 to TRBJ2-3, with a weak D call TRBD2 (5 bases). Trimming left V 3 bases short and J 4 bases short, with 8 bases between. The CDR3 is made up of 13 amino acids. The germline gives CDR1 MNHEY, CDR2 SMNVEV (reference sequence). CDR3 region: CASSFARADTQYF. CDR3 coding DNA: TGTGCCAGCAGTTTTGCGCGGGCAGATACGCAGTATTTT.

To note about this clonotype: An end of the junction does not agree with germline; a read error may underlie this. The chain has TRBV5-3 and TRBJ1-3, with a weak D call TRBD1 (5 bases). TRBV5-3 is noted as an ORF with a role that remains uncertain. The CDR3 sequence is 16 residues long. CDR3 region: CASSLGLEDSGNTIYF. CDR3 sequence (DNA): TGTGCCAGCAGCTTGGGGCTAGAAGACTCTGGAAACACCATATATTTT.

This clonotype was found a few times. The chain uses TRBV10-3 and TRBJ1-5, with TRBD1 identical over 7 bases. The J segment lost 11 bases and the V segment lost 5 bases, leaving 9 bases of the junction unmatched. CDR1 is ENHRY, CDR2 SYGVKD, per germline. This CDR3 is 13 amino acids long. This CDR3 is CAISPGTEITQHF. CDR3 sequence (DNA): TGTGCCATCAGTCCCGGGACAGAGATAACCCAGCATTTT.

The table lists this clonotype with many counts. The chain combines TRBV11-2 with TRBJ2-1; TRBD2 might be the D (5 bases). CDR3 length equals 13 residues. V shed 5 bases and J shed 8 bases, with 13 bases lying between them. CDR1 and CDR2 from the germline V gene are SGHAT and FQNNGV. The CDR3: CASSEEADDEQFF. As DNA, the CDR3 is TGTGCCAGCAGCGAGGAGGCTGACGATGAGCAGTTCTTC.

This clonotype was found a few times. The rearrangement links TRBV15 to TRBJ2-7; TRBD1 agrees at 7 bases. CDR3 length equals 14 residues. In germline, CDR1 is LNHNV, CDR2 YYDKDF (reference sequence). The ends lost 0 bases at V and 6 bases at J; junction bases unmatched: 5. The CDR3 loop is CATSRDRQGAEQYF. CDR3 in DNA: TGTGCCACCAGCAGAGACCGACAGGGCGCCGAGCAGTACTTC.